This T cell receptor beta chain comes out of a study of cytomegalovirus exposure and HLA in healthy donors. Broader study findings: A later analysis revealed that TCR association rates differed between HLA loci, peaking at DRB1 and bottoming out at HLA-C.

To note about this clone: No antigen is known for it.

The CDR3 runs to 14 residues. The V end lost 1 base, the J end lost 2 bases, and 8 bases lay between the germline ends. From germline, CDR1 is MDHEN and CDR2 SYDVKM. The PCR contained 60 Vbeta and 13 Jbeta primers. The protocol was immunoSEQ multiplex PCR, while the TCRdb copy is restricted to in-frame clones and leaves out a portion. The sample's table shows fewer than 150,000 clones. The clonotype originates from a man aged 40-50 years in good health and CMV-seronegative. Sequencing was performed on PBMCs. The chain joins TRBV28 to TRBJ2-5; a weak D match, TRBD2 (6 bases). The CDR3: CASSLSGGQETQYF. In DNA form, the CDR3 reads TGTGCCAGCAGTTTATCCGGGGGACAAGAGACCCAGTACTTC.